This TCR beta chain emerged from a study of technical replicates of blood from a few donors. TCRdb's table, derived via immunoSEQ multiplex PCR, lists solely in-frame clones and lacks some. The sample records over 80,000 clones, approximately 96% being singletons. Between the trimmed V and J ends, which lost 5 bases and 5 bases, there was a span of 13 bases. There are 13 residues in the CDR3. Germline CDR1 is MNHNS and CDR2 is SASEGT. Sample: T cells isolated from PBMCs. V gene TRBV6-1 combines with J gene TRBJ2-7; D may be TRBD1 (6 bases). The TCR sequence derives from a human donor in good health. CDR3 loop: CASSPRGKDEQYF. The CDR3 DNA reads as TGTGCCAGCAGTCCCAGGGGAAAGGACGAGCAGTACTTC.